This passage covers 29 T cell receptor beta chains from one sample sequenced in a study of shared clonotypes between healthy human individuals (dated by TCRdb to about 2020). Library method: the immunoSEQ multiplex PCR assay. TCRdb carries this immuneACCESS record with in-frame sequences only. Its versions omit some clonotypes, under half of them owing to an unresolved V gene in the studies checked, with the rest unexplained. The sample has about 2.2 million clones on record, around 93% of them singletons. Under 2% of the sample is held by the ten biggest clonotypes. CD8 naive samples were obtained by positive selection for CCR7 among CD45RO-negative cells, yielding a CD45RA+CCR7+ population from which TemRA cells were excluded. The specimen sequenced was naive CD8+ T cells from PBMCs. The sample's cell subset or site label, decoded: CD45RA+CCR7+. The receptors derive from a man aged 18 to 29 in good health. Some clones in this sample may be carry-over from other donors' samples.

The chain couples TRBV29-1 to TRBJ1-4; possibly TRBD1 for D (5 bases). The CDR3 sequence is 14 residues long. Looked up from germline, CDR1 is SQVTM and CDR2 is ANQGSEA. V shed 3 bases and J shed 3 bases, with 11 bases lying between them. In DNA, the CDR3 is TGCAGCGTTGATGGGGGGGGTTCTAATGAAAAACTGTTTTTT. Protein product: CSVDGGGSNEKLFF.

This rearrangement joins TRBV7-9 to TRBJ2-3, with 9 bases identical to TRBD2. There are 16 residues in the CDR3. V gave up 2 bases and J gave up 1 base; unmatched junction bases: 4. CDR1 is SEHNR, CDR2 FQNEAQ, per germline (reference sequence). CDR3 bases: TGTGCCAGCAGCTTAAGGTCTAGCGGGGGCACAGATACGCAGTATTTT. Translated: CASSLRSSGGTDTQYF.

The chain couples TRBV30 to TRBJ2-7, with 7 bases identical to TRBD1. There are 15 residues in the CDR3. Germline CDR1 GTSNPN, CDR2 SVGIG (reference sequence). Germline trimming cut 2 bases from V and 7 bases from J; bases unmatched to any gene: 14. For the CDR3, the DNA is TGTGCCTGGAGTCCGACAGGGAAGGGCATCTGGGAGCAGTACTTC. It translates to CAWSPTGKGIWEQYF.

The J gene is TRBJ2-1, the V gene TRBV28; D unresolved. Germline-derived CDR1 and CDR2 are MDHEN and SYDVKM. V lost 5 bases, J lost 4 bases, and 21 bases lay in between. The CDR3 has 17 residues. The CDR3 spells CASSRSPQRGAYNEQFF. CDR3 in DNA: TGTGCCAGCAGTCGATCCCCCCAGCGAGGAGCTTACAATGAGCAGTTCTTC. The full variable domain, its missing parts supplied by reference TRBV28 and TRBJ2-1, is DVKVTQSSRYLVKRTGEKVFLECVQDMDHENMFWYRQDPGLGLRLIYFSYDVKMKEKGDIPEGYSVSREKKERFSLILESASTNQTSMYLCASSRSPQRGAYNEQFFGPGTRLTVL.

The chain recombines TRBV27 with TRBJ2-5; no reliable D call. The V gene's germline CDR1 is MNHEY and CDR2 SMNVEV (reference sequence). Trimming took 10 bases from V and 0 from J, leaving 9 bases between them. This CDR3 contains 12 residues. The CDR3 nucleotides read TGTGCCACCAAAGATTACCAAGAGACCCAGTACTTC. Translated: CATKDYQETQYF.

In DNA form, the CDR3 reads TGTGCCATCTCCGGCAGTTATAACTATGGCTACACCTTC. Protein: CAISGSYNYGYTF. The rearrangement uses TRBV2 and TRBJ1-2; no reliable D call. This CDR3 comprises 13 residues. The V and J ends lost 10 bases and 1 base respectively, with 13 bases between them. Per the germline V gene, CDR1 is SNHLY and CDR2 is FYNNEI.

CDR3 coding DNA: TGCGCCAGCAGCCTGGAGGCAGCGGGAGTTGGTTACGAGCAGTACTTC. The encoded protein is CASSLEAAGVGYEQYF. The rearrangement uses TRBV5-1 and TRBJ2-7, with 8 bases aligning to TRBD2. V lost 4 bases, J lost 4 bases, and 13 bases stayed unmatched. The germline V gene has CDR1 SGHRS and CDR2 YFSETQ. This CDR3 spans 16 amino acids.

CDR3 region: CASSSKYRGLDKNIQYF. DNA for the CDR3: TGTGCCAGCAGTTCAAAGTACAGGGGGTTGGACAAAAACATTCAGTACTTC. J is TRBJ2-4 and V is TRBV28; TRBD1 agrees at 8 bases. J was trimmed by 3 bases and V by 4 bases; bases with no gene match: 11. The CDR3 loop spans 17 amino acids. Per germline, CDR1 MDHEN and CDR2 SYDVKM.

Details on this clone: This same CDR3 is encoded by further DNA sequences in the sample. The rearrangement uses TRBV27 and TRBJ2-1, with no clear D. The CDR3 extends over 15 amino acids. Trimming left V 4 bases short and J 0 bases short, with 10 bases between. In germline, CDR1 is MNHEY, CDR2 SMNVEV (reference sequence). CDR3 nucleotide sequence: TGTGCCAGCAGTTCCAGACCCATCTCCTACAATGAGCAGTTCTTC. Encoded protein: CASSSRPISYNEQFF.

The chain links TRBV11-2 to TRBJ2-7, with 8 bases that match TRBD2. This CDR3 spans 15 amino acids. J was trimmed by 3 bases and V by 3 bases; bases with no gene match: 7. The germline V gene has CDR1 SGHAT and CDR2 FQNNGV. CDR3 loop: CASSLAGLAFYEQYF. For the CDR3, the DNA is TGTGCCAGCAGCTTGGCAGGACTAGCCTTCTACGAGCAGTACTTC.

This clone was seen just once. The genes are TRBV30 and TRBJ1-6; TRBD1 might be the D (6 bases). CDR3 length: 15 residues. Looked up from germline, CDR1 is GTSNPN and CDR2 is SVGIG (reference sequence). The V gene lost 5 bases and the J gene lost 4 bases, with 15 bases spanning the gap. CDR3 coding DNA: TGTGCCTGGGACGGAAGGGGGAATTATAATTCACCCCTCCACTTT. Its protein is CAWDGRGNYNSPLHF.

The CDR3 coding sequence is TGTGCCAGTAGTGCCGGGACCTACTACGAGCAGTACTTC. Its protein is CASSAGTYYEQYF. This chain links TRBV19 with TRBJ2-7; D may be TRBD1 or TRBD2 (5 bases each). V lost 5 bases to trimming and J lost 3 bases, with 11 bases between them. Per the germline V gene, CDR1 is LNHDA and CDR2 is SQIVND (reference sequence). The CDR3 consists of 13 residues.

The chain carries TRBV18 and TRBJ2-7; perhaps TRBD2 as D (7 bases). The CDR3 totals 13 residues. Germline V gene lookup returns CDR1 KGHSH and CDR2 LQKENI. V lost 9 bases, J lost 2 bases, and 14 bases lay in between. In DNA form, the CDR3 reads TGTGCCAGTCGGGGGGCAGAAACCTACGAGCAGTACTTC. Its protein product is CASRGAETYEQYF.

The rearrangement uses TRBV5-1 and TRBJ2-5; D call uncertain. The V and J ends lost 3 bases and 6 bases respectively, with 15 bases between them. The germline V gene has CDR1 SGHRS and CDR2 YFSETQ. The CDR3 is 14 residues long. CDR3 loop: CASSSPPRGKTQYF. The CDR3, as DNA: TGCGCCAGCAGCTCCCCCCCTCGTGGCAAGACCCAGTACTTC.

This chain uses TRBV28 with TRBJ1-5; D remains ambiguous. The ends were cut back, 3 bases at V and 2 bases at J, with 8 bases in the middle. This CDR3 spans 14 amino acids. CDR1 and CDR2 (germline): MDHEN, SYDVKM. This CDR3 reads CASSLQLGNQPQHF. The CDR3, as DNA: TGTGCCAGCAGTTTGCAGTTGGGCAATCAGCCCCAGCATTTT.

On this clone itself: Other DNA sequences in this sample translate to the same CDR3. V and J are TRBV9 and TRBJ1-4; D gene ambiguous. This CDR3 is built from 15 residues. The germline CDR1 and CDR2 sequences are SGDLS and YYNGEE. Trimming removed 0 bases from V and 0 bases from J, with 6 bases in between. The CDR3 loop reads CASSVGAATNEKLFF. The CDR3 nucleotides read TGTGCCAGCAGCGTAGGGGCCGCAACTAATGAAAAACTGTTTTTT.

This chain links TRBV10-1 with TRBJ2-1; D may correspond to TRBD1 or TRBD2 (5 bases each). The CDR3 runs 14 residues. Germline values: CDR1 WNHNN, CDR2 SYGVQD (reference sequence). V lost 3 bases to trimming and J lost 7 bases, with 13 bases between them. DNA of the CDR3: TGCGCCAGCAGTGACAGGGTAGGAGGAAATGAGCAGTTCTTC. Its protein product is CASSDRVGGNEQFF.

V and J are TRBV7-6 and TRBJ2-1; D possibly corresponds to TRBD2 (6 bases). Germline assignment: CDR1 SGHVS and CDR2 FNYEAQ. The CDR3 consists of 14 residues. Between the trimmed V and J ends, which lost 5 bases and 4 bases, there was a span of 12 bases. CDR3 coding DNA: TGTGCCAGCAGCCGTGCTGGGGGGTACAATGAGCAGTTCTTC. Translation: CASSRAGGYNEQFF.

The J gene is TRBJ2-2, the V gene TRBV9, with a tentative D call TRBD2 (5 bases). The CDR3 is 13 residues long. V was clipped by 4 bases and J by 5 bases, with 9 bases between them. The germline V gene encodes CDR1 SGDLS and CDR2 YYNGEE. The CDR3 DNA follows: TGTGCCAGCAGCACCCCGGGGACCGGGGAGCTGTTTTTT. This encodes CASSTPGTGELFF.

V gene TRBV27 combines with J gene TRBJ1-5; D is undetermined. The CDR3 covers 13 residues. The germline V and J ends were trimmed by 0 bases and 6 bases, with 6 bases remaining between them. Germline V gene sequence: CDR1 MNHEY, CDR2 SMNVEV (reference sequence). The CDR3 DNA reads TGTGCCAGCAGTTTATCACTACTTCAGCCCCAGCATTTT. Translated: CASSLSLLQPQHF.

This rearrangement joins TRBV11-2 to TRBJ1-1; D is unresolved. V gave up 1 base and J gave up 4 bases, with 4 bases separating them. This CDR3 is 12 amino acids long. Germline V gene lookup returns CDR1 SGHAT and CDR2 FQNNGV. Here the CDR3 DNA reads TGTGCCAGCAGCTTAGTAATCACTGAAGCTTTCTTT. Amino acid sequence: CASSLVITEAFF.

The chain links TRBV14 to TRBJ2-7; 7 bases are a match to TRBD1. Germline trimming cut 1 base from V and 3 bases from J; bases unmatched to any gene: 6. CDR3 size: 15 residues. Germline loops: CDR1 SGHDN, CDR2 FVKESK. In DNA form, the CDR3 reads TGTGCCAGCAGCCAAGGAAGGGCAGGGGGCTACGAGCAGTACTTC. Its translation is CASSQGRAGGYEQYF. The entire variable domain, with the rest obtained from reference TRBV14 and TRBJ2-7, is as follows: EAGVTQFPSHSVIEKGQTVTLRCDPISGHDNLYWYRRVMGKEIKFLLHFVKESKQDESGMPNNRFLAERTGGTYSTLKVQPAELEDSGVYFCASSQGRAGGYEQYFGPGTRLTVT.

Remarks on this clone: At the DNA level, this CDR3 is encoded by other sequences in the same sample as well. The CDR3 region has the DNA TGTGCCAGCAGTCCCCGGACTAGCGGTTACGAGCAGTACTTC. Its translation: CASSPRTSGYEQYF. The genes are TRBV27 and TRBJ2-7; 10 bases line up with TRBD2. Germline CDR1 is MNHEY and CDR2 is SMNVEV (reference sequence). V lost 5 bases to trimming and J lost 4 bases; unmatched junction nucleotides: 5. The CDR3 sequence is 14 residues long.

The chain recombines TRBV9 with TRBJ2-7; D is possibly TRBD1 (8 bases). The length of the CDR3 is 16 residues. Per the germline V gene, CDR1 is SGDLS and CDR2 is YYNGEE. Between the trimmed V and J ends, which lost 4 bases and 4 bases, there was a span of 21 bases. The CDR3: CASSISQDREGYEQYF. In DNA form, the CDR3 reads TGTGCCAGCAGCATAAGCCAGGACAGGGAGGGTTACGAGCAGTACTTC.

This chain uses TRBV28 with TRBJ2-7; possibly TRBD1 for D (5 bases). This CDR3 comprises 14 residues. Deletions cut 8 bases from V and 1 base from J, with 15 bases between. Germline V CDR1 and CDR2: MDHEN, SYDVKM. The chain's CDR3 is CASGTMTDSYEQYF. For the CDR3, the DNA is TGTGCCAGCGGAACAATGACAGATTCCTACGAGCAGTACTTC.

The chain joins TRBV7-9 to TRBJ2-1, with a weak D call TRBD2 (6 bases). Germline V CDR1 and CDR2: SEHNR, FQNEAQ (reference sequence). This CDR3 comprises 18 residues. The germline V and J ends were trimmed by 5 bases and 0 bases, with 20 bases remaining between them. The CDR3 DNA reads as TGTGCCAGCAGCAGCCGGGACTCAAGGACCTCCTCCTACAATGAGCAGTTCTTC. This encodes CASSSRDSRTSSYNEQFF.

V gene TRBV15 combines with J gene TRBJ2-1; TRBD2 matches 12 bases. In germline, CDR1 is LNHNV, CDR2 YYDKDF (reference sequence). The CDR3 sequence is 14 residues long. J gave up 7 bases and V 5 bases, and 3 bases lay outside the gene matches. This chain's CDR3 is CATSRLAGGNEQFF. For the CDR3, the DNA is TGTGCCACCAGCCGTCTAGCGGGAGGGAATGAGCAGTTCTTC.

The chain joins TRBV2 to TRBJ2-1, with D perhaps TRBD1 (6 bases). CDR1 is SNHLY, CDR2 FYNNEI, per germline. The V gene lost 3 bases and the J gene lost 4 bases, with 16 bases spanning the gap. The CDR3 is 16 amino acids. CDR3 region: CASSDSFVGGYNEQFF. The CDR3 coding sequence is TGTGCCAGCAGTGATAGTTTCGTAGGGGGATACAATGAGCAGTTCTTC.

The genes are TRBV28 and TRBJ2-3, with unresolved D. V lost 2 bases, J lost 2 bases, and 5 bases lay in between. The V gene's germline CDR1 is MDHEN and CDR2 SYDVKM. The CDR3 sequence is 13 residues long. The CDR3 DNA reads as TGTGCCAGCAGTTTACTACTCACAGATACGCAGTATTTT. Translated, it gives CASSLLLTDTQYF.